This T cell receptor beta chain was sequenced during a study of T cell clusters in autoimmune cytopenias. Study results and caveats: TRB repertoire shifts in secondary cytopenia and chronic lymphocytic leukemia mostly reflected lymphoma, not autoimmunity.

TRB amplification used 250 ng of peripheral blood genomic DNA. Measured by frequency, this clonotype is medium-sized. Its target is not known. Germline V lookup: CDR1 KGHSH, CDR2 LQKENI. The CDR3 is made up of 15 amino acids. One tube held mixed TRB-A and TRB-B primer pools for touch-down PCR. For each CDR3 protein, TCRdb gives one entry from its re-call of the multiplex PCR reads, without DNA. This listing includes thousands of distinct CDR3 sequences. These data also formed part of another study, on T cell repertoires in aging, cancer and after chemotherapy. That paper states: Clear clonal overlap appeared across healthy donor samples taken over several months to years. In each cancer cohort, median generation probability increased across chemotherapy, suggesting thymic output rebounded.

This chain connects TRBV18 to TRBJ2-1. This TCR was recovered from a human donor in good health. The sequencing sample was made of peripheral blood. Here the CDR3 reads CASSQKERAYNEQFF.